This entry features one T cell receptor beta chain sequence. No antigen is known for it. The sample belongs to a study of T cell responses to AZD1222 COVID-19 vaccine. This table comes from immunoSEQ multiplex PCR, and its TCRdb copy is limited to in-frame clones, with some not included. Among about 130,000 clones listed, 70% to 90% were seen once. J was trimmed by 6 bases and V by 4 bases; bases with no gene match: 5. This CDR3 contains 13 residues. Germline assignment: CDR1 SGHTA and CDR2 FQGTGA. Overall study findings and caveats: An increase in Spike-specific TCR breadth and depth was observed after two AZD1222 doses.

The origin of this receptor is an adult in good health. This specimen consisted of peripheral blood, obtained on day 0 of AZD1222 vaccination. This rearrangement joins TRBV7-3 to TRBJ1-1; TRBD1 matches 7 bases. CDR3: CASSSRTGAEAFF. CDR3 coding DNA: TGTGCCAGCAGCTCCCGGACAGGCGCTGAAGCTTTCTTT. The entire variable domain, with the rest obtained from reference TRBV7-3 and TRBJ1-1, is as follows: GAGVSQTPSNKVTEKGKYVELRCDPISGHTALYWYRQSLGQGPEFLIYFQGTGAADDSGLPNDRFFAVRPEGSVSTLKIQRTERGDSAVYLCASSSRTGAEAFFGQGTRLTVV.